The 12 T cell receptor beta chains presented below share a single source sample, sequenced in a study of blood T cell repertoires in COVID-19. The table came from immunoSEQ multiplex PCR; TCRdb's copy has only in-frame clones and leaves some out. The profile shows 75,000 to 90,000 clones, roughly 80% of them singletons. The specimen was peripheral blood. The receptors stem from a man older than 75 with active or convalescent COVID-19.

The genes are TRBV6-1 and TRBJ2-7, with D tentatively TRBD1 (6 bases). With 2 bases removed from V and 6 bases from J, the gap between germline ends came to 14 bases. The V gene's germline CDR1 is MNHNS and CDR2 SASEGT. The CDR3 runs to 14 residues. For the CDR3, the DNA is TGTGCCAGCAGTGAAAATCACAGGGTAGGCGAGCAGTACGTC. Amino acid sequence: CASSENHRVGEQYV.

V usage is TRBV28 and J usage is TRBJ1-3; D may be TRBD1 (5 bases). From germline, CDR1 is MDHEN and CDR2 SYDVKM. Trimming cost V 5 bases and J 0 bases, with 11 bases left between them. The CDR3 loop spans 15 amino acids. The CDR3 here is CASSGASISGNTIYF. The CDR3 DNA follows: TGTGCCAGCAGTGGGGCCTCCATCTCTGGAAACACCATATATTTT.

The chain couples TRBV27 to TRBJ2-3; D is unclear. Trimming cost V 3 bases and J 2 bases, with 6 bases left between them. The germline V gene has CDR1 MNHEY and CDR2 SMNVEV (reference sequence). This CDR3 comprises 13 residues. The CDR3 loop reads CASSFPNTDTQYF. CDR3 nucleotide sequence: TGTGCCAGCAGTTTTCCCAACACAGATACGCAGTATTTT.

The gene calls are TRBV9 and TRBJ2-1; tentative D call: TRBD2 (7 bases). This CDR3 is built from 17 residues. Deletions cut 3 bases from V and 0 bases from J, with 16 bases between. Germline V gene sequence: CDR1 SGDLS, CDR2 YYNGEE. The CDR3 region is CASSAGRGSSSYNEQFF. CDR3 nucleotides: TGTGCCAGCAGCGCTGGGAGGGGGTCAAGCTCCTACAATGAGCAGTTCTTC.

The V and J genes are TRBV7-9 and TRBJ1-2, with 10 bases lining up with TRBD1. Germline-derived CDR1 and CDR2 are SEHNR and FQNEAQ (reference sequence). CDR3 length: 14 residues. The trim removed 8 bases at V and 1 base at J, leaving 4 bases unmatched. CDR3 loop: CASDRGPGNYGYTF. DNA for the CDR3: TGTGCCAGCGACAGGGGGCCCGGTAACTATGGCTACACCTTC.

The V and J genes are TRBV15 and TRBJ1-2; D is possibly TRBD1 (6 bases). The germline V gene encodes CDR1 LNHNV and CDR2 YYDKDF (reference sequence). Deletions cut 0 bases from V and 2 bases from J, with 13 bases between. The CDR3 runs to 16 residues. Here the CDR3 DNA reads TGTGCCACCAGCAGAGATCGACAGGTAACGAACTATGGCTACACCTTC. Protein sequence: CATSRDRQVTNYGYTF.

The rearrangement links TRBV7-3 to TRBJ2-3; TRBD2 aligns across 12 bases. Looked up from germline, CDR1 is SGHTA and CDR2 is FQGTGA. Trimming removed 5 bases from V and 6 bases from J; junction bases left unmatched: 12. The CDR3 has 17 residues. The CDR3 region is CASSRAQTSGSKDTQYF. The CDR3, as DNA: TGTGCCAGCAGCCGGGCCCAGACTAGCGGGAGTAAGGATACGCAGTATTTT.

The genes are TRBV5-1 and TRBJ2-3; TRBD2 matches 11 bases. Germline V gene lookup returns CDR1 SGHRS and CDR2 YFSETQ. V lost 0 bases to trimming and J lost 8 bases; unmatched junction nucleotides: 5. The CDR3 is made up of 15 amino acids. The CDR3 nucleotides are TGCGCCAGCAGCTTGGAGACTAGCGGGGACCGTACGCAGTATTTT. It specifies CASSLETSGDRTQYF.

The chain has TRBV12-3 or TRBV12-4 and TRBJ1-5; D is perhaps TRBD1 (6 bases). V was trimmed by 6 bases and J by 5 bases, leaving 11 bases between them. The CDR3 length is 13 residues. The CDR3 protein is CASRRTGYQPQHF. CDR3 nucleotides: TGTGCCAGCAGGCGTACAGGGTATCAGCCCCAGCATTTT.

The table lists this clone with a count of one. The gene calls are TRBV5-5 and TRBJ1-3, with 7 bases that match TRBD1. Losses at the gene ends were 2 bases for V and 7 bases for J; bases not matched to a gene: 9. Germline V lookup: CDR1 SGHKS, CDR2 YYEKEE (reference sequence). CDR3 size: 15 residues. CDR3 DNA: TGTGCCAGCAGCTTACAGGGGCCTGTTACGAACACCATATATTTT. Its protein is CASSLQGPVTNTIYF.

This rearrangement joins TRBV6-5 to TRBJ1-6; the match to TRBD1 covers 8 bases. The J segment lost 8 bases and the V segment lost 6 bases, leaving 9 bases of the junction unmatched. There are 15 residues in the CDR3. Germline CDR1 MNHEY, CDR2 SVGAGI. CDR3 sequence: CASRPDAGGYSPLHF. CDR3 sequence (DNA): TGTGCCAGCAGACCCGATGCAGGGGGCTATTCACCCCTCCACTTT.

Remarks on this clone: In the same sample, other DNA sequences code for this CDR3. The rearrangement joins TRBV2 to TRBJ2-1, with 15 bases that match TRBD2. The CDR3 loop spans 16 amino acids. Losses at the gene ends were 6 bases for V and 6 bases for J; bases not matched to a gene: 6. The V gene's germline CDR1 is SNHLY and CDR2 FYNNEI. CDR3: CASRVGLAGGINEQFF. The CDR3 DNA reads as TGTGCCAGCAGAGTCGGACTAGCGGGAGGGATCAATGAGCAGTTCTTC.